Each of the 20 T cell receptor beta chains below was sequenced from the same sample in a study of blood T cell repertoires in COVID-19. TCRdb's table, derived via immunoSEQ multiplex PCR, lists solely in-frame clones and lacks some. The top ten hold 10% to 15% of the sample, which has 95,000 to 150,000 clones, about four fifths seen once. Source material: peripheral blood. Source of these receptors: a man aged 60 to 69 with acute or convalescent COVID-19.

Many counts were recorded for this clone. The chain couples TRBV2 to TRBJ1-6, with 9 nucleotides matching TRBD1. The germline V gene has CDR1 SNHLY and CDR2 FYNNEI. The CDR3 length is 16 residues. Losses at the gene ends were 7 bases for V and 5 bases for J; bases not matched to a gene: 9. In nucleotides, the CDR3 is TGTGCCAGCACCTACCAGGGGACAGGGAATAATTCACCCCTCCACTTT. This codes for CASTYQGTGNNSPLHF.

The chain has TRBV19 and TRBJ1-5; D remains ambiguous. This CDR3 spans 14 amino acids. The V gene's germline CDR1 is LNHDA and CDR2 SQIVND (reference sequence). Trimming cost V 4 bases and J 3 bases, with 10 bases left between them. DNA of the CDR3: TGTGCCAGTAGTAACCTGAGGAACAATCAGCCCCAGCATTTT. It yields the protein CASSNLRNNQPQHF.

The chain joins TRBV20-1 to TRBJ1-1; no definite D call. There are 11 residues in the CDR3. CDR1 and CDR2 from the germline V gene are DFQATT and SNEGSKA (reference sequence). The CDR3 coding sequence is TGCAGCGAACAGTTGAACACTGAAGCTTTCTTT. Amino acids: CSEQLNTEAFF.

The genes are TRBV18 and TRBJ1-2; the D gene is possibly TRBD1 (5 bases). CDR3 size: 15 residues. Deletions cut 3 bases from V and 7 bases from J, with 18 bases between. In germline, CDR1 is KGHSH, CDR2 LQKENI. DNA for the CDR3: TGTGCCAGCTCACCGGGACTAACAGCTCTTGGTGGCTACACCTTC. Amino acid sequence: CASSPGLTALGGYTF. The full variable domain, rest sourced from reference TRBV18 and TRBJ1-2, is NAGVMQNPRHLVRRRGQEARLRCSPMKGHSHVYWYRQLPEEGLKFMVYLQKENIIDESGMPKERFSAEFPKEGPSILRIQQVVRGDSAAYFCASSPGLTALGGYTFGSGTRLTVV.

This chain links TRBV19 with TRBJ2-5, with 8 bases fitting TRBD1. The length of the CDR3 is 12 residues. Germline V gene data show CDR1 as LNHDA and CDR2 as SQIVND (reference sequence). Trimming removed 5 bases from V and 5 bases from J; junction bases left unmatched: 1. CDR3 loop: CASSHRGETQYF. Here the CDR3 DNA reads TGTGCCAGTAGTCACAGGGGGGAGACCCAGTACTTC.

This sequence joins TRBV10-3 and TRBJ2-1, with 9 bases matching TRBD2. The germline CDR1 and CDR2 sequences are ENHRY and SYGVKD. After removal of 6 bases from V and 5 bases from J, the junction contained 8 bases not matched to a gene. The CDR3 runs to 15 residues. Here the CDR3 reads CAIRATSGANNEQFF. The CDR3 DNA follows: TGTGCCATCAGGGCGACTAGCGGAGCCAACAATGAGCAGTTCTTC.

CDR3 nucleotides: TGTGCCAGCAGGCAAACAGGGGGCCATGGCTACACCTTC. Protein: CASRQTGGHGYTF. The chain employs TRBV6-5 and TRBJ1-2, with 9 bases that match TRBD1. Germline V lookup: CDR1 MNHEY, CDR2 SVGAGI. This CDR3 contains 13 residues. Germline trimming cut 6 bases from V and 6 bases from J; bases unmatched to any gene: 5.

V gene TRBV7-9 combines with J gene TRBJ2-1, with TRBD2 identical over 9 bases. Looked up from germline, CDR1 is SEHNR and CDR2 is FQNEAQ (reference sequence). V was clipped by 5 bases and J by 8 bases; unmatched bases: 19. The CDR3 runs 18 residues. For the CDR3, the DNA is TGTGCCAGCAGCCCCCTCCCGGGGGGCGGGAGGGGGGTCGATGAGCAGTTCTTC. It encodes CASSPLPGGGRGVDEQFF.

CDR3: CASSLEGRGYTF. CDR3 DNA: TGTGCCAGCAGCCTCGAAGGGAGAGGCTACACCTTC. The chain links TRBV28 to TRBJ1-2; D gene unclear. The CDR3 length is 12 residues. The ends were cut back, 6 bases at V and 8 bases at J, with 13 bases in the middle. CDR1 is MDHEN and CDR2 is SYDVKM in the germline V gene.

The chain combines TRBV4-2 with TRBJ1-4, with unresolved D. The CDR3 has 16 residues. CDR1 LGHNA and CDR2 YNFKEQ come from the germline V gene. V lost 4 bases and J 1 base, leaving 13 bases between the germline ends. The CDR3 is CASSPSYGGTNEKLFF. The CDR3, as DNA: TGTGCCAGCAGCCCCTCCTATGGCGGAACTAATGAAAAACTGTTTTTT.

At least ten counts were recorded for this clone. The rearrangement joins TRBV13 to TRBJ1-2, with 7 bases identical to TRBD1. The germline V gene has CDR1 PRHDT and CDR2 FYEKMQ (reference sequence). This CDR3 has 16 amino acids. Losses at the gene ends were 0 bases for V and 5 bases for J; bases not matched to a gene: 9. The CDR3 DNA sequence: TGTGCCAGCAGCTTAGGGTCGGCACAGGGGCATTATGGCTACACCTTC. Protein: CASSLGSAQGHYGYTF.

This chain connects TRBV5-1 to TRBJ2-1, with 12 bases identical to TRBD2. J gave up 10 bases and V 0 bases, and 5 bases lay outside the gene matches. The CDR3 totals 15 residues. The germline V gene has CDR1 SGHRS and CDR2 YFSETQ. In DNA form, the CDR3 reads TGCGCCAGCAGCTTGGTCCTAGCGGGAGGGCAGGAGCAGTTCTTC. This codes for CASSLVLAGGQEQFF.

The rearrangement joins TRBV5-1 to TRBJ2-1, with TRBD1 as a possible D gene (6 bases). Germline V lookup: CDR1 SGHRS, CDR2 YFSETQ. Trimming stripped 7 bases from V and 4 bases from J, with 15 bases between. The CDR3 spans 14 residues. This CDR3 is CASSATGPYNEQFF. Here the CDR3 DNA reads TGCGCCAGCTCAGCGACAGGCCCGTACAATGAGCAGTTCTTC.

The CDR3 spells CASSQRGDGYTF. In DNA form, the CDR3 reads TGTGCCAGTAGTCAGCGGGGAGATGGCTACACCTTC. The chain is built from TRBV19 and TRBJ1-2; D call uncertain. Germline CDR1 LNHDA, CDR2 SQIVND (reference sequence). V dropped 5 bases and J dropped 6 bases, with 10 bases sitting between them. The length of the CDR3 is 12 residues.

The rearrangement links TRBV9 to TRBJ1-2; tentative D call: TRBD1 (5 bases). Looked up from germline, CDR1 is SGDLS and CDR2 is YYNGEE. This CDR3 has 15 amino acids. V lost 1 base, J lost 5 bases, and 15 bases lay in between. In DNA, the CDR3 is TGTGCCAGCAGCGTAAGTGCGGGACCTACTTATGGCTACACCTTC. This encodes CASSVSAGPTYGYTF. Together with reference TRBV9 and TRBJ1-2, the CDR3 gives the full variable domain: DSGVTQTPKHLITATGQRVTLRCSPRSGDLSVYWYQQSLDQGLQFLIQYYNGEERAKGNILERFSAQQFPDLHSELNLSSLELGDSALYFCASSVSAGPTYGYTFGSGTRLTVV.

V gene TRBV19 combines with J gene TRBJ1-5; 11 nucleotides match TRBD1. This CDR3 has 19 residues. Germline CDR1 and CDR2: LNHDA and SQIVND (reference sequence). V lost 5 bases, J lost 4 bases, and 16 bases stayed unmatched. DNA of the CDR3: TGTGCCAGTAGTTCTCCCCGATCGGACAGGGGGCGAAGGAATCAGCCCCAGCATTTT. It codes for CASSSPRSDRGRRNQPQHF.

This sequence joins TRBV2 and TRBJ2-2; D possibly corresponds to TRBD1 (5 bases). CDR1 is SNHLY, CDR2 FYNNEI, per germline. The CDR3 runs 13 residues. V was cut by 7 bases and J by 5 bases, with 11 bases left in between. The CDR3 loop reads CASTRQKTGELFF. The CDR3 DNA reads TGTGCCAGCACTCGACAGAAAACCGGGGAGCTGTTTTTT.

This clone was detected only once. J is TRBJ2-1 and V is TRBV10-2; 9 bases line up with TRBD2. This CDR3 spans 14 amino acids. In germline, CDR1 is WSHSY, CDR2 SAAADI. The V gene end was trimmed by 4 bases and the J gene end by 4 bases; junction bases not matched to a gene: 2. CDR3 sequence reads: CASSATSGYNEQFF. CDR3 bases: TGCGCCAGCAGTGCGACTAGCGGATACAATGAGCAGTTCTTC.

The chain combines TRBV18 with TRBJ1-1, with 9 bases that match TRBD1. The CDR3 length is 15 residues. Germline CDR1 KGHSH, CDR2 LQKENI. Losses at the gene ends were 3 bases for V and 5 bases for J; bases not matched to a gene: 7. The CDR3 region is CASSPRTGEGTEAFF. The CDR3 coding sequence is TGTGCCAGCTCACCCAGGACAGGGGAAGGGACTGAAGCTTTCTTT.

This clone came up a few times. V and J are TRBV28 and TRBJ1-2, with TRBD1 as a possible D gene (5 bases). Germline V gene data show CDR1 as MDHEN and CDR2 as SYDVKM. The CDR3 runs to 14 residues. Trimming left V 3 bases short and J 8 bases short, with 16 bases between. The CDR3 DNA reads TGTGCCAGCAGTTTCATGGGGGGTTCCTACGGCTACACCTTC. Translated: CASSFMGGSYGYTF.